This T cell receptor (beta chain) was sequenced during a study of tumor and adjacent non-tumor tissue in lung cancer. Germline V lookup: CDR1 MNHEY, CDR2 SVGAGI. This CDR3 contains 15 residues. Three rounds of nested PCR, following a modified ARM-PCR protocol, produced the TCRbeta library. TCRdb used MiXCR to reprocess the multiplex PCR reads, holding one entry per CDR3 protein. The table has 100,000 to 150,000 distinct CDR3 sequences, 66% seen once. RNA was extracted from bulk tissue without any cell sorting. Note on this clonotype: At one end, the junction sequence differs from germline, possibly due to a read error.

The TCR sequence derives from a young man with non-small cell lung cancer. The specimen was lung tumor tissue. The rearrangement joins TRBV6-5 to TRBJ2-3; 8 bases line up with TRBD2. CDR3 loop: CASRPRGGGTDAQYF. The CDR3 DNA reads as TGTGCCAGCAGACCCCGGGGGGGTGGCACAGATGCGCAGTATTTT.